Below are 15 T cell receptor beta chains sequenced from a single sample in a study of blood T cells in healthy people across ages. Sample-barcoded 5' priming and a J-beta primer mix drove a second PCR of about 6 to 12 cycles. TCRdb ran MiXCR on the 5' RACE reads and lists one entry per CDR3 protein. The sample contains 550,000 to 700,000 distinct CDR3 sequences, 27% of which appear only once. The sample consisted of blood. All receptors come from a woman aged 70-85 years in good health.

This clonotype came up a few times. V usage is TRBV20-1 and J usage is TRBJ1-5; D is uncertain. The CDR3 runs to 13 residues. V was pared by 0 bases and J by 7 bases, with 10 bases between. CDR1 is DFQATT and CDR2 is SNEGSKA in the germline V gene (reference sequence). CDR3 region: CSARDYVGQPQHF. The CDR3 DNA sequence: TGCAGTGCTAGAGATTACGTCGGGCAGCCCCAGCATTTT.

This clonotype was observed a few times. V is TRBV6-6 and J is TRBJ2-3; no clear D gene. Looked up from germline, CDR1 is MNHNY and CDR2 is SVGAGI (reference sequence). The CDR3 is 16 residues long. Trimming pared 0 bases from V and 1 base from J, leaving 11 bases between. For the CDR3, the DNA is TGTGCCAGCAGTTACTCGGGCCTATTCGGCACAGATACGCAGTATTTT. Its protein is CASSYSGLFGTDTQYF.

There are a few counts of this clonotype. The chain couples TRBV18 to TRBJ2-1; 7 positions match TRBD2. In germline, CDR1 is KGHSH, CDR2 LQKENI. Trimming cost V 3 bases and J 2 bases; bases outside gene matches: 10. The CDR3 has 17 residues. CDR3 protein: CASSPIVSGLPYNEQFF. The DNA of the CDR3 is TGTGCCAGCTCACCGATTGTGTCGGGACTACCCTACAATGAGCAGTTCTTC.

The CDR3 DNA is TGTGCCAGCTCTCCGAGAGAGGCAACTAATGAAAAACTGTTTTTT. This gives the protein CASSPREATNEKLFF. The chain links TRBV18 to TRBJ1-4; unclear D gene. The V end was cut by 6 bases, the J end by 0 bases, with 11 bases between. This CDR3 has 15 residues. Per the germline V gene, CDR1 is KGHSH and CDR2 is LQKENI.

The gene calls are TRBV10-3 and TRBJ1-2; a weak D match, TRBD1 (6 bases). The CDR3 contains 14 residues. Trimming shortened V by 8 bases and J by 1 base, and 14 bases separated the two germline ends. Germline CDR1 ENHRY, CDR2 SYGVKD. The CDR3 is CAIGGGILNYGYTF. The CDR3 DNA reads TGTGCCATCGGGGGCGGCATCCTTAACTATGGCTACACCTTC.

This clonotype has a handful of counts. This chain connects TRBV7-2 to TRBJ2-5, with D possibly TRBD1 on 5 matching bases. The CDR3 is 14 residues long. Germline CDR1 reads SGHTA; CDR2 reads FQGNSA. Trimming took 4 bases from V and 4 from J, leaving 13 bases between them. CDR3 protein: CASSYRQGTETQYF. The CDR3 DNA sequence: TGTGCCAGCAGCTATCGGCAGGGAACAGAGACCCAGTACTTC.

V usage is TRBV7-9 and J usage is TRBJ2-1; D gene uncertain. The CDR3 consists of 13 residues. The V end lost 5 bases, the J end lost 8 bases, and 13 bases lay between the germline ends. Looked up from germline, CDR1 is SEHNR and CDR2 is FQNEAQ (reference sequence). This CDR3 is CASSHPVSDEQFF. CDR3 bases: TGTGCCAGCAGCCACCCCGTTTCAGATGAGCAGTTCTTC.

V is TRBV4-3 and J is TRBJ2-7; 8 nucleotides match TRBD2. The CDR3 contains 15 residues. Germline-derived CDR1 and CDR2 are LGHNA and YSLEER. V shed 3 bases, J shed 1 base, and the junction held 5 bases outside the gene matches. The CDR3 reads CASSQFREGSYEQYF. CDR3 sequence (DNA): TGCGCCAGCAGCCAGTTTCGGGAGGGTTCCTACGAGCAGTACTTC.

In DNA form, the CDR3 reads TGTGCCAGCAGCGCAGTGGGACAGCAAGAGACCCAGTACTTC. As protein: CASSAVGQQETQYF. The chain links TRBV7-2 to TRBJ2-5; TRBD1 matches at 7 bases. The CDR3 spans 14 residues. After removal of 5 bases from V and 2 bases from J, the junction contained 5 bases not matched to a gene. Per the germline V gene, CDR1 is SGHTA and CDR2 is FQGNSA.

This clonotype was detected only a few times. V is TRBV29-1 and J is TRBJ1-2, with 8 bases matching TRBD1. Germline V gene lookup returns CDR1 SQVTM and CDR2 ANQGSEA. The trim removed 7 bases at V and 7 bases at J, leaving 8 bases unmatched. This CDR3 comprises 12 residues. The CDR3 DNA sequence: TGCAGCGCCGGGACAGGAGGGGGTGGCTACACCTTC. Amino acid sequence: CSAGTGGGGYTF.

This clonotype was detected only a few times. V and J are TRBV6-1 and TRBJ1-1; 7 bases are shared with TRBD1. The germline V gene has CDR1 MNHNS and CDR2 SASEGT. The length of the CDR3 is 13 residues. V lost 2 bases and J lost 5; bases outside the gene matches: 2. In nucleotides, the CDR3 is TGTGCCAGCAGTGAACAGGGGGAAACTGAAGCTTTCTTT. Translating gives CASSEQGETEAFF.

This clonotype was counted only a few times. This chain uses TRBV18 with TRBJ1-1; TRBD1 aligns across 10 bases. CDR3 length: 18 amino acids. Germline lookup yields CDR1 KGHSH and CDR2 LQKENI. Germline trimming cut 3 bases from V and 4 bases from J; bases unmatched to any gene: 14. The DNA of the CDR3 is TGTGCCAGCTCACCGGTCCCGACAGGGGGCGATGGGGGCACTGAAGCTTTCTTT. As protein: CASSPVPTGGDGGTEAFF.

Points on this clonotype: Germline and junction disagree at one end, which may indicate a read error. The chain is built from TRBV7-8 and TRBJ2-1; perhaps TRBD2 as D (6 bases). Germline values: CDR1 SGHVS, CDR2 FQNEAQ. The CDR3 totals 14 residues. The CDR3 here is CAGSLVLGEVEQFF. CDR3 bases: TGTGCCGGCAGCTTAGTGCTAGGGGAGGTTGAGCAGTTCTTC.

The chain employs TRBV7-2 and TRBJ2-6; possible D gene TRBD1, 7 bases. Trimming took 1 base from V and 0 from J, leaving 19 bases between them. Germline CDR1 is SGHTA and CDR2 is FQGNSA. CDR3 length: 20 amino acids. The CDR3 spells CASSLVPSGGCRSGANVLTF. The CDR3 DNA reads TGTGCCAGCAGCTTAGTGCCCTCAGGGGGGTGTCGCTCTGGGGCCAACGTCCTGACTTTC.

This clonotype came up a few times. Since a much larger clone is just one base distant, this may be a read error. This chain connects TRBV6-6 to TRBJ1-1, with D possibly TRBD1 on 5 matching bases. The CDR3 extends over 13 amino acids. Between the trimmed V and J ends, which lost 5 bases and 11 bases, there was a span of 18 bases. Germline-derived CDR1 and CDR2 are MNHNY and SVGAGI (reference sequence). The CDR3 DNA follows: TGTGCCAGCAGTCACACGACGGGACTCGAGGCTTTCTTT. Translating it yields CASSHTTGLEAFF.